Below are 5 T cell receptor beta chains sequenced from a single sample in a study of blood T cell repertoires in COVID-19. Profiling relied on immunoSEQ multiplex PCR, and the TCRdb table lists in-frame clones only, not all of them. This table holds around 150,000 clones, 70% to 90% found once. The source material was peripheral blood. These receptors were taken from a woman in her forties or fifties with acute or convalescent COVID-19.

The chain couples TRBV5-6 to TRBJ1-4; D ambiguous. Germline values: CDR1 SGHDT, CDR2 YYEEEE. The CDR3 totals 13 residues. V shed 4 bases and J shed 6 bases, with 10 bases lying between them. Here the CDR3 reads CASSNWADEKLFF. For the CDR3, the DNA is TGTGCCAGCAGCAATTGGGCAGATGAAAAACTGTTTTTT.

This CDR3 is CASSPPGGMGGETQYF. The CDR3 DNA reads as TGTGCCAGCAGTCCCCCTGGTGGTATGGGAGGAGAGACCCAGTACTTC. The chain is built from TRBV5-6 and TRBJ2-5; D is perhaps TRBD2 (6 bases). V lost 5 bases to trimming and J lost 4 bases, with 21 bases between them. The CDR3 has 16 amino acids. CDR1 is SGHDT, CDR2 YYEEEE, per germline. The variable domain in full, with the rest retrieved from reference TRBV5-6 and TRBJ2-5, is DAGVTQSPTHLIKTRGQQVTLRCSPKSGHDTVSWYQQALGQGPQFIFQYYEEEERQRGNFPDRFSGHQFPNYSSELNVNALLLGDSALYLCASSPPGGMGGETQYFGPGTRLLVL.

The chain joins TRBV7-2 to TRBJ2-3, with 9 bases that match TRBD2. The CDR3 covers 15 residues. V shed 5 bases, J shed 1 base, and the junction held 4 bases outside the gene matches. The V gene's germline CDR1 is SGHTA and CDR2 FQGNSA. CDR3 in amino acids: CASSRWTSGTDTQYF. In DNA form, the CDR3 reads TGTGCCAGCAGCCGCTGGACTAGCGGCACAGATACGCAGTATTTT.

This chain links TRBV30 with TRBJ1-5; TRBD1 matches at 9 bases. The CDR3 is made up of 15 amino acids. The germline V gene has CDR1 GTSNPN and CDR2 SVGIG (reference sequence). V gave up 2 bases and J gave up 7 bases; unmatched junction bases: 9. CDR3 DNA: TGTGCCTGGAGTCCGGGACAGGGAGCGGGCCAGCCCCAGCATTTT. Amino acids: CAWSPGQGAGQPQHF.

The V and J genes are TRBV28 and TRBJ2-7, with 8 bases aligning to TRBD2. Germline V CDR1 and CDR2: MDHEN, SYDVKM. Trimming at V came to 8 bases and at J to 2 bases, leaving 5 bases not matched to a gene. CDR3 length equals 13 residues. CDR3 loop: CASWAGGTYEQYF. The CDR3 DNA is TGTGCCAGCTGGGCGGGGGGCACCTACGAGCAGTACTTC. The variable domain in full, with the rest retrieved from reference TRBV28 and TRBJ2-7, is DVKVTQSSRYLVKRTGEKVFLECVQDMDHENMFWYRQDPGLGLRLIYFSYDVKMKEKGDIPEGYSVSREKKERFSLILESASTNQTSMYLCASWAGGTYEQYFGPGTRLTVT.